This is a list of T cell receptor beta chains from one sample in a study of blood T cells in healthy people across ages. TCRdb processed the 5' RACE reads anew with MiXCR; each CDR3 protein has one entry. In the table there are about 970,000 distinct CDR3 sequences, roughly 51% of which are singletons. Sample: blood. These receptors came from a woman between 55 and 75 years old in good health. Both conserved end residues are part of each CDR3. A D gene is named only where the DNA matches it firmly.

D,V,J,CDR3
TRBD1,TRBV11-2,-,CASSLVQQGAGEQYF
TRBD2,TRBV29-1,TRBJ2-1,CSAKFSAVAGGPSVNEQFF
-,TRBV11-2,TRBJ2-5,CASRIYNEQYF
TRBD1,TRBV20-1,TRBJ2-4,CSATGGGVAKNIQYF
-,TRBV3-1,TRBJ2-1,CASSQKLRENEQFF
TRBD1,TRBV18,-,CASSRTQGQETQYF
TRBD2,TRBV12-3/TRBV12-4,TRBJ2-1,CASSPSGIDEQFF
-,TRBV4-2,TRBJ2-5,CASSQDGRGETQYF
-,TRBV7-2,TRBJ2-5,CASSSYETQYF
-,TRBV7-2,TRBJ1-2,CASSAPTGAGYTF
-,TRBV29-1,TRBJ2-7,CSVEVTNKATYEQYF
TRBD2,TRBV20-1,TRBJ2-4,CSARDVAGVVNIQYF
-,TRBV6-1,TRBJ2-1,CASRGVRPPLSYNEQFF
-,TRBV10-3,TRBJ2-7,CAISEPGPLREQYF
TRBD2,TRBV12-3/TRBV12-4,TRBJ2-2,CASSAGVGTGELFF
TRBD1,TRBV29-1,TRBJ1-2,CSGEGAGGYTF
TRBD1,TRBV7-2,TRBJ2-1,CATRRQGYNEQFF
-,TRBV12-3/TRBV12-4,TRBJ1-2,CASSPMIYTF
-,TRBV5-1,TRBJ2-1,CASSLGGGPDEQFF
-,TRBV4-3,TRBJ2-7,CASSQERAGHWYEQYF
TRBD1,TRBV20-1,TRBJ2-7,CSARGPDRVVSSYEQYF
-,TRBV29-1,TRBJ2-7,CSVTGGGSYEQYF
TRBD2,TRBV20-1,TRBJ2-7,CSARGGTTTYEQYF
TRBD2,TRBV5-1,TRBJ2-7,CASSYTSGIPYEQYF
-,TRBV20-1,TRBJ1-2,CSAPTGGNKDYTF
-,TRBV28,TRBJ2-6,CASQTPGANVLTF
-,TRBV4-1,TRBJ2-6,CASSQDPHLGANVLTF
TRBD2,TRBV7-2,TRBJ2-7,CASSTTRTSGSYEQYF
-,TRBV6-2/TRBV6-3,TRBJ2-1,CASSYENIAFYSYNEQFF
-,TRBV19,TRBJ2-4,CASSIWGGATKNIQYF
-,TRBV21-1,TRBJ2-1,CAILSGGAYNEQFF
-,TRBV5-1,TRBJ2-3,CASSLGVGSPPQDTQYF
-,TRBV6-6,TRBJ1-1,CASSGSGRENTEAFF
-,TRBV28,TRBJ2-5,CASSLLLETQYF
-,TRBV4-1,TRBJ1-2,CASSQDLVRWGDYGYTF